A single sample is the source of the 16 T cell receptor beta chains below, sequenced in a study of shared clonotypes between healthy human individuals. Sequencing was performed with immunoSEQ multiplex PCR; in TCRdb, only in-frame clones are kept and a portion is missing. The table lists hundreds of thousands of clones, around 81% of them singletons. Specimen: PBMCs. These receptors all come from a woman aged 40 to 50 in good health. Some clones in this sample may be carry-over from other donors' samples.

Note on this clone: The junction differs from germline at one of its ends, possibly a read error. The chain joins TRBV6-5 to TRBJ1-2; tentative D call: TRBD1 (5 bases). CDR1 and CDR2 from the germline V gene are MNHEY and SVGAGI. The CDR3 is 14 amino acids. CDR3 in amino acids: CASSYSGLKYGYTF. The CDR3, as DNA: TGTGCCAGCAGCTACTCGGGACTCAAGTATGGCTACACCTTC.

The rearrangement links TRBV29-1 to TRBJ2-1; 7 bases match TRBD2. The V gene's germline CDR1 is SQVTM and CDR2 ANQGSEA. This CDR3 region has 14 residues. V lost 4 bases, J lost 8 bases, and 11 bases stayed unmatched. The CDR3: CSVGGARERHEQFF. The CDR3 DNA is TGCAGCGTTGGGGGAGCGCGGGAGAGGCATGAGCAGTTCTTC.

A single count supports this clone. V usage is TRBV15 and J usage is TRBJ1-2; D uncertain. There are 14 residues in the CDR3. CDR1 and CDR2 (germline): LNHNV, YYDKDF (reference sequence). Trimming removed 6 bases at V and 2 bases at J, with 13 bases between. The CDR3 is CATSRGQANYGYTF. The CDR3 bases are TGTGCCACCAGTCGTGGGCAGGCGAACTATGGCTACACCTTC.

The CDR3 sequence is CASSLSEGQTIYF. The CDR3 DNA follows: TGTGCCAGCAGCTTATCGGAGGGTCAAACCATATATTTT. The V call is TRBV11-2, the J call TRBJ1-3; no clear D. The CDR3 loop spans 13 amino acids. Trimming took off 2 bases at V and 10 bases at J, with 12 bases between the two ends. CDR1 SGHAT and CDR2 FQNNGV come from the germline V gene.

The genes are TRBV30 and TRBJ2-3; 9 nucleotides align to TRBD1. Germline V gene sequence: CDR1 GTSNPN, CDR2 SVGIG (reference sequence). V shed 5 bases, J shed 3 bases, and the junction held 3 bases outside the gene matches. The CDR3 has 13 amino acids. The CDR3 region is CAWGTGSTDTQYF. The DNA for the CDR3 is TGTGCCTGGGGGACAGGGAGTACAGATACGCAGTATTTT.

The chain carries TRBV30 and TRBJ2-2; 8 nucleotides line up with TRBD2. This CDR3 comprises 13 residues. V lost 8 bases to trimming and J lost 3 bases; unmatched junction nucleotides: 5. From germline, CDR1 is GTSNPN and CDR2 SVGIG (reference sequence). CDR3 residues: CAGTRDDTGELFF. The CDR3 nucleotides are TGTGCCGGGACTAGAGATGACACCGGGGAGCTGTTTTTT. The full variable domain, with the rest looked up from reference TRBV30 and TRBJ2-2, is SQTIHQWPATLVQPVGSPLSLECTVEGTSNPNLYWYRQAAGRGLQLLFYSVGIGQISSEVPQNLSASRPQDRQFILSSKKLLLSDSGFYLCAGTRDDTGELFFGEGSRLTVL.

V is TRBV27 and J is TRBJ2-7, with D perhaps given as TRBD1 or TRBD2 (5 bases each). CDR1 MNHEY and CDR2 SMNVEV come from the germline V gene (reference sequence). V lost 4 bases and J lost 3, with 25 bases in between. This CDR3 has 18 residues. CDR3 protein: CASSSIMPFGTRNYEQYF. The CDR3 DNA follows: TGTGCCAGCAGTTCTATAATGCCCTTCGGGACCCGTAACTACGAGCAGTACTTC.

The V and J genes are TRBV6-5 and TRBJ2-5; 7 positions agree with TRBD2. The CDR3 contains 15 residues. The ends lost 1 base at V and 0 bases at J; junction bases unmatched: 2. Germline V gene sequence: CDR1 MNHEY, CDR2 SVGAGI. CDR3 protein: CASSYLGTNQETQYF. CDR3 sequence (DNA): TGTGCCAGCAGTTACTTGGGGACTAACCAAGAGACCCAGTACTTC.

V and J are TRBV6-6 and TRBJ2-7, with D possibly called TRBD1 or TRBD2 (5 bases each). CDR3 length equals 15 residues. Trimming left V 0 bases short and J 5 bases short, with 14 bases between. Germline assignment: CDR1 MNHNY and CDR2 SVGAGI (reference sequence). This CDR3 is CASSYSVDRGDEQYF. For the CDR3, the DNA is TGTGCCAGCAGTTACTCGGTCGACCGAGGGGACGAGCAGTACTTC.

The rearrangement joins TRBV11-1 to TRBJ2-1; TRBD1 agrees at 12 bases. Germline V gene sequence: CDR1 SGHAT, CDR2 FQDESV (reference sequence). The V and J ends lost 3 bases and 9 bases, in that order; junction bases with no gene match: 6. The CDR3 has 15 residues. This CDR3 reads CASSFRDRGQVEQFF. In nucleotides, the CDR3 is TGTGCCAGCAGCTTCAGGGACAGGGGGCAGGTTGAGCAGTTCTTC.

The genes are TRBV10-2 and TRBJ2-7, with 9 positions matching TRBD2. This CDR3 is 14 amino acids long. Germline CDR1 and CDR2: WSHSY and SAAADI. The ends lost 2 bases at V and 4 bases at J; junction bases unmatched: 3. CDR3 amino acids: CASSEGLAPYEQYF. In DNA, the CDR3 is TGCGCCAGCAGTGAGGGACTAGCGCCATACGAGCAGTACTTC.

This sequence joins TRBV18 and TRBJ2-7; perhaps TRBD2 as D (6 bases). CDR3 size: 14 residues. The germline V and J ends were trimmed by 5 bases and 0 bases, with 11 bases remaining between them. Germline assignment: CDR1 KGHSH and CDR2 LQKENI. CDR3 sequence reads: CASSSGTPSYEQYF. CDR3 sequence (DNA): TGTGCCAGCTCATCCGGGACTCCCTCCTACGAGCAGTACTTC.

The rearrangement links TRBV30 to TRBJ1-2; unclear D gene. Germline V gene lookup returns CDR1 GTSNPN and CDR2 SVGIG (reference sequence). V gave up 3 bases and J gave up 0 bases, with 5 bases separating them. The CDR3 totals 12 residues. The CDR3: CAWSISNYGYTF. The CDR3 region has the DNA TGTGCCTGGAGCATTTCTAACTATGGCTACACCTTC.

The chain is built from TRBV5-1 and TRBJ2-5; tentatively, D is TRBD2 (6 bases). This CDR3 has 17 amino acids. From germline, CDR1 is SGHRS and CDR2 YFSETQ. The ends were cut back, 4 bases at V and 3 bases at J, with 22 bases in the middle. Written as DNA, the CDR3 is TGCGCCAGCAGCCTCTACCCGACTGTGGGCGGGAAAGAGACCCAGTACTTC. Protein product: CASSLYPTVGGKETQYF.

This clone was counted only a few times. The chain has TRBV7-6 and TRBJ2-3; possibly TRBD1 for D (5 bases). V lost 5 bases, J lost 5 bases, and 11 bases lay in between. The CDR3 length is 13 residues. The germline V gene has CDR1 SGHVS and CDR2 FNYEAQ. CDR3 in amino acids: CASSERQLDTQYF. The CDR3 DNA follows: TGTGCCAGCAGCGAAAGACAGTTAGATACGCAGTATTTT.

There are many counts of this clone. This specimen includes other DNA sequences encoding the same CDR3. The chain joins TRBV7-2 to TRBJ1-2; the D gene is possibly TRBD1 (5 bases). Germline values: CDR1 SGHTA, CDR2 FQGNSA. The CDR3 length is 13 residues. Trimming left V 2 bases short and J 6 bases short, with 10 bases between. The CDR3 DNA follows: TGTGCCAGCAGCTTATGGCAGGGCCATGGCTACACCTTC. Its protein product is CASSLWQGHGYTF.